This T cell receptor beta chain was sequenced in a study of T cells in localized non-small cell lung cancer. Study-wide results and caveats: An association was observed between higher blood T cell density and longer overall survival. Highest T cell clonality was seen in uninvolved adjacent lung, surpassing that measured in tumor. Appearances in adjacent lung were noted for a median 57 of the top 100 tumor clones.

CDR3 length: 13 residues. J gave up 4 bases and V 10 bases, and 7 bases lay outside the gene matches. Germline CDR1 is SGHTA and CDR2 is FQGNSA. TCRdb's copy holds only in-frame clones and misses some; the assay was immunoSEQ multiplex PCR. The sample holds about 28,000 clones, roughly 87% seen once. A remark on this clone: Antigen: not known.

The sequencing here drew on peripheral blood, taken before any cancer treatment. This chain links TRBV7-2 with TRBJ2-4; TRBD1 matches at 7 bases. The TCR comes from a male donor at least 60 years old with stage I lung adenocarcinoma. In DNA, the CDR3 is TGTGCCACCACAGGGGTGGGAAAAAACATTCAGTACTTC. Translation: CATTGVGKNIQYF.